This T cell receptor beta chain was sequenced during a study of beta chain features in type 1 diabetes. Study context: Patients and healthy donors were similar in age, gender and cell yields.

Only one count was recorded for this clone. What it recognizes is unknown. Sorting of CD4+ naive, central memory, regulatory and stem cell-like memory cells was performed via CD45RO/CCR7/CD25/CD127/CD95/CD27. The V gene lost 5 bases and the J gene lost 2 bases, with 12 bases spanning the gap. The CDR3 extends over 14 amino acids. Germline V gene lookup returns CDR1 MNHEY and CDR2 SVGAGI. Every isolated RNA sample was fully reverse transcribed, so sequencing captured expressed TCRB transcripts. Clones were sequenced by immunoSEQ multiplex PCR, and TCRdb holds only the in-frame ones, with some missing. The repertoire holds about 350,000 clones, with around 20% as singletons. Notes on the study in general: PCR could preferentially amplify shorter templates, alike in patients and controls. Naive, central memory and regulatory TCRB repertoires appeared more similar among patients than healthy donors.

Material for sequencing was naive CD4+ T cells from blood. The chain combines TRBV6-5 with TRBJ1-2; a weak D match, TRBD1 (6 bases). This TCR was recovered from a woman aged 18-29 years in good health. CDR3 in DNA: TGTGCCAGCAGTCTGGACAGCCAGAACTATGGCTACACCTTC. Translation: CASSLDSQNYGYTF.